The next 23 T cell receptor beta chains were all read from a single sample in a study of T-cell reconstitution after alpha-beta-depleted transplantation in children. TCRbeta library construction was performed incorporating unique molecular identifiers. MiXCR, applied by TCRdb to the PCR reads, yields one record per CDR3 protein. Altogether about 170,000 distinct CDR3 sequences are present, 11% being singletons, with the ten largest covering approximately 13%. Sequenced here: PBMCs, sampled before TCRalphabeta/CD19-depleted stem cell transplant. All receptors come from a boy between 2 and 10 years old with acute myeloid leukemia, due to receive a stem cell transplant.

This clonotype has at least ten counts. The V call is TRBV10-1, the J call TRBJ2-2; TRBD2 agrees at 10 bases. V trimming: 3 bases; J trimming: 4 bases; junction bases outside the gene matches: 2. Looked up from germline, CDR1 is WNHNN and CDR2 is SYGVQD (reference sequence). This CDR3 has 15 amino acids. The CDR3 loop reads CASSESGGVTGELFF. Written as DNA, the CDR3 is TGCGCCAGCAGTGAAAGCGGGGGGGTCACCGGGGAGCTGTTTTTT.

This clonotype was observed at least ten times. The rearrangement links TRBV20-1 to TRBJ2-2; 9 bases align to TRBD2. Looked up from germline, CDR1 is DFQATT and CDR2 is SNEGSKA (reference sequence). V was pared by 5 bases and J by 6 bases, with 7 bases of the junction left unmatched. The CDR3 consists of 14 residues. CDR3 in amino acids: CSAPRGGVAGELFF. The DNA for the CDR3 is TGCAGTGCTCCCCGCGGGGGGGTAGCCGGGGAGCTGTTTTTT.

In its sample, this clonotype was seen many times. The V call is TRBV6-1, the J call TRBJ2-5; 9 bases fit TRBD2. Germline CDR1 is MNHNS and CDR2 is SASEGT. J lost 5 bases, V lost 5 bases, and 6 bases had no gene match. The CDR3 is 14 amino acids. The CDR3 protein is CASSRSGGRETQYF. The CDR3, as DNA: TGTGCCAGCAGTCGGAGCGGGGGGCGGGAGACCCAGTACTTC.

This clonotype was counted many times. J is TRBJ1-2 and V is TRBV7-9, with D unclear. This CDR3 region has 13 residues. Germline V lookup: CDR1 SEHNR, CDR2 FQNEAQ (reference sequence). The V gene lost 5 bases and the J gene lost 8 bases, with 15 bases spanning the gap. This CDR3 is CASSPAEGEGYTF. DNA for the CDR3: TGTGCCAGCAGCCCCGCGGAGGGAGAAGGCTACACCTTC.

There are a few counts of this clonotype. This chain links TRBV20-1 with TRBJ2-1; possible D gene TRBD2, 5 bases. The CDR3 is made up of 12 amino acids. The ends were cut back, 0 bases at V and 10 bases at J, with 10 bases in the middle. The germline gives CDR1 DFQATT, CDR2 SNEGSKA (reference sequence). CDR3 loop: CSARDIPGEQFF. The CDR3 bases are TGCAGTGCTAGAGATATTCCGGGAGAGCAGTTCTTC.

This clonotype was seen many times. V and J are TRBV24-1 and TRBJ2-3; D gene unclear. This CDR3 comprises 14 residues. From germline, CDR1 is KGHDR and CDR2 SFDVKD. V lost 6 bases, J lost 2 bases, and 11 bases lay in between. The CDR3 DNA is TGTGCCACCAGTCAATCAGGTGCCACAGATACGCAGTATTTT. It is translated as CATSQSGATDTQYF.

This clonotype came up many times. The rearrangement links TRBV29-1 to TRBJ2-7, with D unclear. The CDR3 is 11 residues long. Per the germline V gene, CDR1 is SQVTM and CDR2 is ANQGSEA. Between the trimmed V and J ends, which lost 3 bases and 3 bases, there was a span of 6 bases. CDR3 protein: CSVDTFYEQYV. The CDR3 nucleotides are TGCAGCGTTGACACCTTCTACGAGCAGTACGTC.

This clonotype has at least ten counts. J is TRBJ2-1 and V is TRBV11-2; no definite D call. Per germline, CDR1 SGHAT and CDR2 FQNNGV. The V end was cut by 0 bases, the J end by 0 bases, with 9 bases between. The CDR3 loop spans 16 amino acids. The CDR3: CASSLDLSSSYNEQFF. In DNA, the CDR3 is TGTGCCAGCAGCTTAGATCTATCAAGCTCCTACAATGAGCAGTTCTTC.

This clonotype showed up many times. V gene TRBV20-1 combines with J gene TRBJ1-2, with 9 bases fitting TRBD1. CDR1 and CDR2 from the germline V gene are DFQATT and SNEGSKA (reference sequence). The CDR3 runs 12 residues. The CDR3 protein is CLADRGGYGYTF. The CDR3 coding sequence is TGCTTAGCCGACAGGGGGGGCTATGGCTACACCTTC.

This clonotype was seen repeatedly, ten times or more. The chain has TRBV5-1 and TRBJ2-3; tentatively, D is TRBD2 (6 bases). There are 13 residues in the CDR3. Deletions cut 4 bases from V and 4 bases from J, with 10 bases between. Germline values: CDR1 SGHRS, CDR2 YFSETQ. Here the CDR3 reads CASSQGGSDTQYF. In DNA form, the CDR3 reads TGCGCCAGCAGCCAGGGAGGATCAGATACGCAGTATTTT.

The chain combines TRBV2 with TRBJ1-1; D not resolved. CDR1 and CDR2 from the germline V gene are SNHLY and FYNNEI. The CDR3 contains 11 residues. V lost 7 bases to trimming and J lost 5 bases, with 8 bases between them. The CDR3 loop is CASIGGTEAFF. The CDR3 nucleotides read TGTGCCAGCATAGGAGGGACTGAAGCTTTCTTT.

In this sample, this clonotype turned up many times. The chain carries TRBV4-1 and TRBJ2-1; 8 bases are shared with TRBD1. From germline, CDR1 is MGHRA and CDR2 YSYEKL. V lost 2 bases and J lost 6; bases outside the gene matches: 3. The CDR3 consists of 14 residues. In DNA, the CDR3 is TGCGCCAGCAGCCAACCGACAGGGGTCAATGAGCAGTTCTTC. This codes for CASSQPTGVNEQFF.

This clonotype was observed many times. The chain combines TRBV3-1 with TRBJ2-1, with D possibly TRBD1 on 5 matching bases. This CDR3 contains 16 residues. Germline V gene lookup returns CDR1 LGHDT and CDR2 YNNKEL (reference sequence). V was trimmed by 4 bases and J by 4 bases, leaving 17 bases between them. The CDR3 DNA sequence: TGTGCCAGCAGCCGGATGGGGCTTGGGGCTTACAATGAGCAGTTCTTC. Its translation is CASSRMGLGAYNEQFF.

This clonotype has ten or more counts. The chain couples TRBV29-1 to TRBJ1-1; unclear D gene. Germline V gene sequence: CDR1 SQVTM, CDR2 ANQGSEA. CDR3 length equals 13 residues. V lost 4 bases to trimming and J lost 4 bases, with 13 bases between them. The CDR3 DNA reads TGCAGCGTTGTATGGCGGGCTACCACTGAAGCTTTCTTT. It translates to CSVVWRATTEAFF.

The table lists this clonotype with many counts. The chain recombines TRBV12-3 or TRBV12-4 with TRBJ1-2, with 8 bases identical to TRBD1. The V segment lost 5 bases and the J segment 8 bases; nucleotides outside the gene matches: 16. This CDR3 is 16 amino acids long. Here the CDR3 DNA reads TGTGCCAGCAGTCTGTTGTTGGGAGCACAGGGGGGGGGCTACACCTTC. Its protein is CASSLLLGAQGGGYTF.

As concerns this clonotype: Being one base from a much bigger clone, this may be a read error. This sequence joins TRBV3-1 and TRBJ1-1; TRBD1 matches 8 bases. This CDR3 comprises 15 residues. CDR1 and CDR2 (germline): LGHDT, YNNKEL (reference sequence). The CDR3 DNA reads TGTGCCTGCAGCCAAGAGGGGACAGGGAACACTGAAGCTTTCTTT. It translates to CACSQEGTGNTEAFF.

This clonotype was seen at least ten times. This sequence joins TRBV28 and TRBJ1-6; perhaps TRBD1 as D (5 bases). The germline V gene encodes CDR1 MDHEN and CDR2 SYDVKM. Trimming took 1 base from V and 10 from J, leaving 5 bases between them. The CDR3 is 12 amino acids. DNA for the CDR3: TGTGCCAGCAGTTTATACAGGTCACCCCTCCACTTT. Translating gives CASSLYRSPLHF.

This clonotype was recorded many times. The gene calls are TRBV5-1 and TRBJ1-3; the match to TRBD1 covers 7 bases. CDR1 and CDR2 (germline): SGHRS, YFSETQ. Germline trimming cut 4 bases from V and 0 bases from J; bases unmatched to any gene: 4. The CDR3 has 15 residues. The CDR3 spells CASSLGQSSGNTIYF. The CDR3 DNA reads TGCGCCAGCAGCCTGGGACAGAGCTCTGGAAACACCATATATTTT.

In its sample, this clonotype was seen many times. The V gene is TRBV30, the J gene TRBJ2-5; D gene unclear. Trimming pared 2 bases from V and 9 bases from J, leaving 7 bases between. This CDR3 has 10 amino acids. Germline CDR1 and CDR2: GTSNPN and SVGIG (reference sequence). The CDR3: CAWSWPAQYF. CDR3 nucleotide sequence: TGTGCCTGGAGTTGGCCGGCCCAGTACTTC.

This clonotype was seen many times. CDR3 protein: CASSLGGAGGELFF. The CDR3 nucleotides read TGCGCCAGCAGCTTGGGCGGCGCAGGCGGGGAGCTGTTTTTT. This chain links TRBV5-1 with TRBJ2-2, with D hard to call. The CDR3 contains 14 residues. CDR1 is SGHRS and CDR2 is YFSETQ in the germline V gene. Trimming pared 0 bases from V and 7 bases from J, leaving 10 bases between. The full variable domain, completed using reference TRBV5-1 and TRBJ2-2, is KAGVTQTPRYLIKTRGQQVTLSCSPISGHRSVSWYQQTPGQGLQFLFEYFSETQRNKGNFPGRFSGRQFSNSRSEMNVSTLELGDSALYLCASSLGGAGGELFFGEGSRLTVL.

This clonotype was observed at least ten times. The genes are TRBV29-1 and TRBJ1-2; D unclear. The CDR3 sequence is 13 residues long. Germline V gene sequence: CDR1 SQVTM, CDR2 ANQGSEA. Trimming shortened V by 2 bases and J by 8 bases, and 15 bases separated the two germline ends. CDR3 in amino acids: CSVEKDGAWGYTF. CDR3 nucleotides: TGCAGCGTTGAAAAGGACGGCGCTTGGGGCTACACCTTC.

Many counts were recorded for this clonotype. The chain carries TRBV12-3 or TRBV12-4 and TRBJ2-5; TRBD1 matches at 9 bases. The CDR3 runs to 14 residues. J lost 7 bases, V lost 6 bases, and 9 bases had no gene match. For the CDR3, the DNA is TGTGCCAGCAGCGGGACAGGGAACCGTCGGACCCAGTACTTC. Protein: CASSGTGNRRTQYF.

This clonotype appeared many times. V usage is TRBV6-1 and J usage is TRBJ2-7, with 10 bases lining up with TRBD2. Germline V gene sequence: CDR1 MNHNS, CDR2 SASEGT. After removal of 2 bases from V and 2 bases from J, the junction contained 3 bases not matched to a gene. The CDR3 has 15 residues. The CDR3 nucleotides are TGTGCCAGCAGTGAATTAGGGACTAGCGCCTACGAGCAGTACTTC. Amino acid sequence: CASSELGTSAYEQYF.